This TCR beta chain was captured in a study of OX40 agonist ivuxolimab in advanced cancers. Study information: Hepatocellular carcinoma, melanoma, renal cell or head and neck cancer was diagnosed in the dose-escalation patients. Males comprised around 80% of the group, whose mean age was 60 years (range 23 to 79). Past anti-PD-1, anti-PD-L1 or anti-CTLA-4 therapy was accepted, and 30% to 45% had received some. General study points: Clonal expansion was seen in CD4+ and CD8+ blood T cells by week 6 at 0.1 to 3.0 mg/kg.

Looked up from germline, CDR1 is SEHNR and CDR2 is FQNEAQ (reference sequence). V shed 3 bases and J shed 6 bases, with 11 bases lying between them. CDR3 length equals 14 residues. Repertoires were generated with immunoSEQ multiplex PCR, while TCRdb's copy carries only in-frame clones and drops some. The table includes tens of thousands of clones, approximately 85% detected once. Remarks on this clone: The antigen is undetermined.

The starting material was CD4+ or CD8+ T cells sorted from blood, obtained in a trial of the OX40 agonist ivuxolimab. The rearrangement uses TRBV7-9 and TRBJ1-4; the D is unclear. This receptor was taken from an adult with an advanced solid tumor such as melanoma, head and neck, liver or kidney cancer. In DNA, the CDR3 is TGTGCCAGCAGCTTCGGAGGGTTCGATGAAAAACTGTTTTTT. It translates to CASSFGGFDEKLFF.